The next 10 T cell receptor beta chains were all read from a single sample in a study of shared clonotypes between healthy human individuals. Sequencing used immunoSEQ multiplex PCR; TCRdb keeps in-frame clones, though not all of them. The sample gives about 2.4 million clones, more than 85% of which show up once; about 0.39% is in the top ten. Sequencing was carried out using naive CD4+ T cells from PBMCs. Documented subset: CD45RA+ positively selected. These receptors originate from a man younger than 30 in good health. Some clones in this sample may be carry-over from other donors' samples.

The chain couples TRBV2 to TRBJ2-6; no clear D gene. The CDR3 is 17 residues long. V lost 4 bases and J lost 0, with 13 bases in between. Germline CDR1 SNHLY, CDR2 FYNNEI. The CDR3 here is CASSVDSPLSGANVLTF. The CDR3 DNA follows: TGTGCCAGCAGTGTCGATAGTCCGCTCTCTGGGGCCAACGTCCTGACTTTC.

Only one count was recorded for this clone. The CDR3: CASSLTQGETQYF. Written as DNA, the CDR3 is TGTGCCAGCAGCTTAACGCAGGGGGAGACCCAGTACTTC. V and J are TRBV7-3 and TRBJ2-5, with a possible D match to TRBD1 (6 bases). Germline-derived CDR1 and CDR2 are SGHTA and FQGTGA. V was pared by 0 bases and J by 5 bases, with 7 bases between. This CDR3 contains 13 residues.

The genes are TRBV7-2 and TRBJ2-7; 8 bases agree with TRBD1. Losses at the gene ends were 0 bases for V and 3 bases for J; bases not matched to a gene: 4. CDR1 is SGHTA, CDR2 FQGNSA, per germline. The CDR3 is made up of 15 amino acids. The CDR3 bases are TGTGCCAGCAGCTTAGCGGGACAGGTCCTCTACGAGCAGTACTTC. Its protein product is CASSLAGQVLYEQYF. Looking up the rest from reference TRBV7-2 and TRBJ2-7 gives the full variable domain: GAGVSQSPSNKVTEKGKDVELRCDPISGHTALYWYRQSLGQGLEFLIYFQGNSAPDKSGLPSDRFSAERTGGSVSTLTIQRTQQEDSAVYLCASSLAGQVLYEQYFGPGTRLTVT.

The chain combines TRBV25-1 with TRBJ1-6; 8 nucleotides match TRBD1. Trimming removed 3 bases from V and 5 bases from J; junction bases left unmatched: 3. The CDR3 totals 15 residues. CDR1 is MGHDK, CDR2 SYGVNS, per germline. The CDR3 reads CASSESTGDNSPLHF. CDR3 coding DNA: TGTGCCAGCAGTGAGTCGACAGGGGATAATTCACCCCTCCACTTT.

V gene TRBV7-2 combines with J gene TRBJ2-7; D call uncertain. V gave up 5 bases and J gave up 6 bases, with 11 bases separating them. The CDR3 covers 12 residues. Germline CDR1 is SGHTA and CDR2 is FQGNSA. This CDR3 is CASSNYPSEQYF. The CDR3 bases are TGTGCCAGCAGCAATTACCCTTCCGAGCAGTACTTC.

V is TRBV7-9 and J is TRBJ1-2; unclear D gene. Trimming stripped 5 bases from V and 6 bases from J, with 13 bases between. The V gene's germline CDR1 is SEHNR and CDR2 FQNEAQ (reference sequence). The CDR3 totals 13 residues. The CDR3 region has the DNA TGTGCCAGCAGCCCCCGTTTGTGGCATGGCTACACCTTC. It codes for CASSPRLWHGYTF.

The chain carries TRBV7-2 and TRBJ2-5, with D perhaps TRBD2 (5 bases). Per germline, CDR1 SGHTA and CDR2 FQGNSA. V lost 2 bases, J lost 4 bases, and 8 bases lay in between. CDR3 length equals 13 residues. CDR3 DNA: TGTGCCAGCAGCTTATCTGGACTAGAGACCCAGTACTTC. The encoded protein is CASSLSGLETQYF.

The chain links TRBV5-1 to TRBJ2-5; a possible D gene is TRBD2 (6 bases). The V gene's germline CDR1 is SGHRS and CDR2 YFSETQ. The CDR3 runs to 15 residues. Trimming stripped 4 bases from V and 3 bases from J, with 16 bases between. CDR3 sequence reads: CASSLAGLPEETQYF. CDR3 DNA sequence: TGCGCCAGCAGCCTGGCGGGGCTGCCCGAAGAGACCCAGTACTTC.

In its sample, this clone was seen once. V is TRBV5-1 and J is TRBJ2-7; TRBD2 aligns across 11 bases. The CDR3 runs 15 residues. Trimming at V came to 2 bases and at J to 3 bases, leaving 4 bases not matched to a gene. Germline V gene data show CDR1 as SGHRS and CDR2 as YFSETQ. The CDR3 is CASSFLAGGIYEQYF. The CDR3 DNA reads as TGCGCCAGCAGCTTCCTAGCGGGGGGAATCTACGAGCAGTACTTC.

This sequence joins TRBV6-6 and TRBJ1-2; D gene uncertain. The CDR3 loop spans 12 amino acids. The germline V gene encodes CDR1 MNHNY and CDR2 SVGAGI (reference sequence). Deletions cut 2 bases from V and 3 bases from J, with 4 bases between. The CDR3 spells CASSYLYYGYTF. Here the CDR3 DNA reads TGTGCCAGCAGTTACCTGTACTATGGCTACACCTTC.